The clone carrying this T cell receptor beta chain was detected a few times. CDR1 is MDHEN and CDR2 is SYDVKM in the germline V gene. V trimming: 5 bases; J trimming: 0 bases; junction bases outside the gene matches: 12. The CDR3 is 18 residues long. These data belong to a study of PD-L1 blockade in urothelial cancer. Profiled with immunoSEQ multiplex PCR; TCRdb holds only in-frame clones, not every one. The table records about 15,000 clones, about nine tenths of them present only once. The sample was PBMCs, taken around atezolizumab (anti-PD-L1) treatment. The chain links TRBV28 to TRBJ2-1; 8 bases are shared with TRBD2. The receptor's source is a man in his forties or fifties with urothelial cancer. CDR3 residues: CASSPRGSGTGSYNEQFF. CDR3 nucleotides: TGTGCCAGCAGTCCCAGGGGTAGCGGGACCGGCTCCTACAATGAGCAGTTCTTC.